Presented here are 20 T cell receptor beta chains from one specimen sequenced in a study of response to subunit inactivated influenza vaccine. TCRdb itself ran the RT-PCR reads through MiXCR, one entry per CDR3 protein. The data hold about 500,000 distinct CDR3 sequences, with more than 7% observed a single time. The sample in question was PBMCs from blood, obtained less than 30 months after vaccination. All receptors come from a man aged 50 to 69 who received an inactivated influenza vaccine.

The genes are TRBV5-1 and TRBJ2-3, with D unresolved. V was shortened by 4 bases and J by 2 bases, with 11 bases between the two germline ends. The CDR3 loop spans 14 amino acids. The V gene's germline CDR1 is SGHRS and CDR2 YFSETQ. The CDR3 region is CASSPPTNTDTQYF. Here the CDR3 DNA reads TGCGCCAGCAGCCCGCCCACCAACACAGATACGCAGTATTTT.

This clonotype was seen only a few times. The chain uses TRBV12-3 or TRBV12-4 and TRBJ2-7; maybe TRBD1 (6 bases). The CDR3 is made up of 16 amino acids. V shed 8 bases and J shed 2 bases, with 22 bases lying between them. The CDR3 sequence: CASAKSGTTLTYEQYF. The CDR3 bases are TGTGCCAGCGCCAAGTCCGGGACAACATTAACCTACGAGCAGTACTTC.

The chain joins TRBV6-1 to TRBJ1-6; D may be TRBD1 (6 bases). V was clipped by 6 bases and J by 7 bases, with 16 bases between them. This CDR3 comprises 15 residues. Germline V gene sequence: CDR1 MNHNS, CDR2 SASEGT. The CDR3 sequence: CASSKAAGVNSPLHF. CDR3 bases: TGTGCCAGCAGCAAGGCGGCAGGGGTCAATTCACCCCTCCACTTT.

This clonotype has more than one count but fewer than ten. The gene calls are TRBV9 and TRBJ2-7; no clear D gene. The CDR3 contains 13 residues. V was clipped by 1 base and J by 2 bases, with 7 bases between them. Germline CDR1 and CDR2: SGDLS and YYNGEE. The CDR3 loop reads CASSVSGAYEQYF. The CDR3 DNA follows: TGTGCCAGCAGCGTATCAGGAGCCTACGAGCAGTACTTC. The full variable domain, its missing parts supplied by reference TRBV9 and TRBJ2-7, is DSGVTQTPKHLITATGQRVTLRCSPRSGDLSVYWYQQSLDQGLQFLIQYYNGEERAKGNILERFSAQQFPDLHSELNLSSLELGDSALYFCASSVSGAYEQYFGPGTRLTVT.

A few counts support this clonotype. The genes are TRBV5-4 and TRBJ2-1; D is unclear. The CDR3 spans 14 residues. V lost 2 bases, J lost 4 bases, and 10 bases lay in between. The germline gives CDR1 SGHNT, CDR2 YYREEE (reference sequence). The CDR3 DNA reads as TGTGCCAGCAGCTTTGGCGGACCGTACAATGAGCAGTTCTTC. This codes for CASSFGGPYNEQFF.

This clonotype showed up many times. The V gene is TRBV5-1, the J gene TRBJ1-5, with D maybe TRBD1 (6 bases). The germline gives CDR1 SGHRS, CDR2 YFSETQ. The V and J ends lost 5 bases and 4 bases respectively, with 13 bases between them. This CDR3 is built from 14 residues. The CDR3 DNA follows: TGCGCCAGCAGGCCAGGGGTAGGAAATCAGCCCCAGCATTTT. This codes for CASRPGVGNQPQHF.

This clonotype was observed a handful of times. The chain employs TRBV5-1 and TRBJ1-1; D is uncertain. The CDR3 extends over 15 amino acids. Trimming took 0 bases from V and 6 from J, leaving 15 bases between them. Germline V gene data show CDR1 as SGHRS and CDR2 as YFSETQ. CDR3 residues: CASSLDEGLVPEAFF. The DNA of the CDR3 is TGCGCCAGCAGCTTGGATGAGGGTTTGGTTCCTGAAGCTTTCTTT. Combining the CDR3 with reference TRBV5-1 and TRBJ1-1 gives the whole variable domain KAGVTQTPRYLIKTRGQQVTLSCSPISGHRSVSWYQQTPGQGLQFLFEYFSETQRNKGNFPGRFSGRQFSNSRSEMNVSTLELGDSALYLCASSLDEGLVPEAFFGQGTRLTVV.

This chain uses TRBV18 with TRBJ2-5; no reliable D call. The CDR3 runs to 13 residues. Trimming took 2 bases from V and 2 from J, leaving 6 bases between them. Germline V gene data show CDR1 as KGHSH and CDR2 as LQKENI. CDR3 sequence reads: CASSPLLQETQYF. In DNA, the CDR3 is TGTGCCAGCTCACCATTGCTACAAGAGACCCAGTACTTC.

V usage is TRBV6-5 and J usage is TRBJ1-6; 7 positions match TRBD1. V shed 2 bases, J shed 8 bases, and the junction held 6 bases outside the gene matches. Germline lookup yields CDR1 MNHEY and CDR2 SVGAGI. This CDR3 has 15 amino acids. CDR3 amino acids: CASSYNRGSDSPLHF. The CDR3 DNA reads TGTGCCAGCAGTTACAACAGGGGAAGTGATTCACCCCTCCACTTT.

This sequence joins TRBV29-1 and TRBJ1-2, with D unresolved. V was trimmed by 4 bases and J by 0 bases, leaving 6 bases between them. CDR1 and CDR2 (germline): SQVTM, ANQGSEA. CDR3 length: 12 residues. The CDR3 DNA follows: TGCAGCGTTGTCCGGTCTAACTATGGCTACACCTTC. It yields the protein CSVVRSNYGYTF.

This clonotype was counted between two and nine times. This chain links TRBV20-1 with TRBJ1-1; no definite D call. Germline loops: CDR1 DFQATT, CDR2 SNEGSKA (reference sequence). CDR3 length: 11 amino acids. Trimming left V 5 bases short and J 4 bases short, with 8 bases between. The CDR3, as DNA: TGCAGTGCTTTTAGTCGCACTGAAGCTTTCTTT. Its protein is CSAFSRTEAFF.

This clonotype has a count of ten or more. The chain carries TRBV10-3 and TRBJ1-4; tentatively, D is TRBD1 (5 bases). Germline CDR1 is ENHRY and CDR2 is SYGVKD. Trimming took 4 bases from V and 4 from J, leaving 19 bases between them. The CDR3 has 17 residues. Written as DNA, the CDR3 is TGTGCCATCAGTGCGTCCGGGACGCTCATGGGTAATGAAAAACTGTTTTTT. It yields the protein CAISASGTLMGNEKLFF.

The rearrangement joins TRBV29-1 to TRBJ2-7, with D perhaps TRBD2 (6 bases). V shed 6 bases and J shed 4 bases, with 19 bases lying between them. The germline CDR1 and CDR2 sequences are SQVTM and ANQGSEA. This CDR3 spans 14 amino acids. CDR3 DNA: TGCAGCGTAACGAACCGGGACTGGGTGTACGAGCAGTACTTC. This codes for CSVTNRDWVYEQYF.

This clonotype was observed at least ten times. V and J are TRBV3-1 and TRBJ2-7; possibly TRBD1 or TRBD2 for D (5 bases each). The CDR3 loop spans 13 amino acids. V lost 4 bases, J lost 0 bases, and 7 bases lay in between. Germline V CDR1 and CDR2: LGHDT, YNNKEL (reference sequence). CDR3 coding DNA: TGTGCCAGCAGCCCCGGGGCCTCCTACGAGCAGTACTTC. This sequence encodes CASSPGASYEQYF.

The chain carries TRBV27 and TRBJ1-5; D gene unclear. V gave up 3 bases and J gave up 4 bases, with 7 bases separating them. Germline V lookup: CDR1 MNHEY, CDR2 SMNVEV (reference sequence). CDR3 size: 13 residues. For the CDR3, the DNA is TGTGCCAGCAGTTTTTCAGTAAATCAGCCCCAGCATTTT. Translating it yields CASSFSVNQPQHF.

The chain recombines TRBV6-5 with TRBJ2-5; D is uncertain. The CDR3 has 15 residues. V lost 4 bases to trimming and J lost 5 bases, with 17 bases between them. CDR1 is MNHEY, CDR2 SVGAGI, per germline. CDR3 in amino acids: CASSSGPRIHETQYF. In nucleotides, the CDR3 is TGTGCCAGCAGTTCCGGTCCTCGAATCCACGAGACCCAGTACTTC.

The CDR3, as DNA: TGTGCCAGCCGTATCGCGTGGAAAGAGACCCAGTACTTC. This gives the protein CASRIAWKETQYF. The chain couples TRBV6-2 or TRBV6-3 to TRBJ2-5; unclear D gene. This CDR3 contains 13 residues. The V and J ends lost 8 bases and 3 bases respectively, with 13 bases between them. The germline V gene encodes CDR1 MNHEY and CDR2 SVGEGT.

The table lists this clonotype with a few counts. V gene TRBV7-8 combines with J gene TRBJ2-3, with D uncertain. The CDR3 contains 11 residues. Trimming left V 7 bases short and J 6 bases short, with 8 bases between. Germline CDR1 is SGHVS and CDR2 is FQNEAQ. For the CDR3, the DNA is TGTGCCAGCACCCTTTGGGATACGCAGTATTTT. Translation gives CASTLWDTQYF.

The CDR3 region has the DNA TGTGCCAGCAGTTTAGGGACTAGCGGGCAGAATGAGCAGTTCTTC. Its protein is CASSLGTSGQNEQFF. The V call is TRBV27, the J call TRBJ2-1, with 12 bases aligning to TRBD2. Germline CDR1 reads MNHEY; CDR2 reads SMNVEV (reference sequence). The junction had 3 bases not matched to a gene; V was cut back by 2 bases and J by 7 bases. The CDR3 is 15 residues long.

This clonotype was counted at least ten times. The chain has TRBV20-1 and TRBJ1-1; TRBD1 agrees at 7 bases. Germline values: CDR1 DFQATT, CDR2 SNEGSKA (reference sequence). The ends lost 3 bases at V and 10 bases at J; junction bases unmatched: 11. This CDR3 is 13 amino acids long. CDR3 residues: CSASRQGRGRAFF. DNA for the CDR3: TGCAGTGCTAGCCGGCAGGGAAGGGGGCGAGCTTTCTTT.